This record looks at one TCR beta chain sequence and its context. The clone's antigen remains unknown. No base quality information exists; no much larger clone differs at one position. The V and J ends are trimmed by 4 bases and 6 bases, leaving 9 bases between them. For CDR1 and CDR2, the germline V gene lists SQVTM and ANQGSEA. The CDR3 covers 11 residues, taking in both the cysteine and the phenylalanine. Only the CDR3 part of the read is kept: 33 bases, read in frame from the first base. This record comes from a study of Ad26.COV2.S vaccination and SARS-CoV-2 variants (dated by TCRdb to the early 2020s). Regarding the complete study: Vaccine-arm donors came from COV1001, a multicentre, randomized, double-blind, placebo-controlled phase I-IIa trial of Ad26.COV2.S in healthy adults. Sequencing of the TCRbeta repertoire served to evaluate the specificity and breadth of SARS-CoV-2-reactive T cell receptors following Ad26.COV2.S vaccination. A total of 32 samples were included in the TCR-sequenced set, comprising about 20 Ad26.COV2.S vaccine recipients, 5 placebo recipients and 8 SARS-CoV-2 convalescent individuals. Blinding of investigators to trial group allocation was maintained during experiments and outcome assessment. Ad26.COV2.S was given intramuscularly at 5x10^10 or 1x10^11 viral particles, as a single shot or as two shots 56 days apart. Trial participants were randomized into five groups of five, in which low-dose or high-dose Ad26.COV2.S was given once or twice, or placebo was given on both occasions.

TCRbeta CDR3 regions were sequenced with the immunoSEQ Assay. After extraction, genomic DNA underwent amplification by bias-controlled multiplex PCR, followed by high-throughput sequencing. Per the original workflow: To quantify the absolute abundance of every unique TCRbeta CDR3 region, sequences were collapsed and filtered. T cell fraction was estimated by normalization of TCRbeta template counts to usable DNA, with usable DNA being measured through amplification of reference genes present in all nucleated cells. Repertoire TCRs were annotated as SARS-CoV-2-specific when V gene, CDR3 amino acid sequence and J gene were exactly matched to a known reactive TCR set. MIRA supplied the reference SARS-CoV-2 TCR set, which was filtered for enrichment in COVID-19-positive ImmuneCODE repertoires so that public or cross-reactive TCRs were removed. Drawing on the MIRA antigens, annotated TCRs were analysed further at the level of specific ORF or position within ORF. Breadth was defined as annotated unique rearrangements over total unique productive rearrangements; depth was the summed frequency of those rearrangements. Group comparisons of TCR breadth used two-sided Wilcoxon rank-sum tests. In its TCRdb copy, this immuneACCESS table keeps in-frame sequences only and misses some clones. Where compared with another copy, unresolved V genes explain less than half of these, and the others have no known cause. The V and J calls and clone size were taken over from that table, and D and trimming were inferred from the DNA. The sample has about 350,000 clones on record, 88% of them singletons. The ten largest clones represent roughly 6% of the sample.

The intended sense of this specimen's treatment or condition label: 15 to 20 received Ad26.COV2.S at low or high dose, single or two shots; a few received placebo; per-sample allocation not given. For vaccine and placebo recipients, the sequenced repertoires came from samples collected on day 63 after the first injection. In Cohort 1b, 25 or so adults aged 18-55 years were enrolled at a single site in Boston, USA, between 29 July and 7 August 2020. Ad26.COV2.S was a replication-incompetent adenovirus type 26 vector that expressed a prefusion-stabilized SARS-CoV-2 spike protein derived from the original Wuhan strain. The paper's findings and limits, for the study overall: After vaccination, spike-specific CD8+ and CD4+ T cell responses were reported to show substantial breadth. Spike-specific TCR breadth was higher in Ad26.COV2.S recipients than in placebo recipients (P = 0.0014). The authors noted that total T cell responses may have been underestimated by the TCR breadth and depth analyses. The study was not powered for comparison of responses between vaccine doses or regimens. Vaccine and placebo recipients had comparable non-spike TCR breadth, which fits with the vaccine containing only spike.

The sample here was peripheral blood, taken in a trial of Ad26.COV2.S vaccine versus placebo. The rearranged segments are TRBV29-1 and TRBJ1-1, with a tentative D gene TRBD1 over 5 matching bases. The sequence derives from a person between 18 and 65 years old who received the Ad26.COV2.S COVID-19 vaccine or a placebo. CDR3 protein: CSVVRGAEAFF. The DNA sequence follows: TGCAGCGTTGTACGGGGGGCTGAAGCTTTCTTT.